This passage covers 8 T cell receptor beta chains from one sample sequenced in a study of blood T cell repertoires in COVID-19. Method: immunoSEQ multiplex PCR; TCRdb's copy keeps in-frame clones and lacks some. The repertoire holds some 50,000 clones, 78% seen once, with over 4% in the top ten. The sequencing sample was made of peripheral blood. The receptor set was obtained from a human donor in a cohort sampled during active COVID-19.

The chain combines TRBV10-3 with TRBJ2-7; TRBD1 is a possible D gene (6 bases). V lost 6 bases and J lost 3, with 15 bases in between. This CDR3 has 14 amino acids. Germline V CDR1 and CDR2: ENHRY, SYGVKD. The CDR3 bases are TGTGCCATCAGCAGCTGGACAGAAATCTACGAGCAGTACTTC. Amino acids: CAISSWTEIYEQYF.

V gene TRBV7-9 combines with J gene TRBJ1-1; D not certain. The germline V gene encodes CDR1 SEHNR and CDR2 FQNEAQ (reference sequence). V dropped 0 bases and J dropped 8 bases, with 13 bases sitting between them. The CDR3 length is 14 residues. CDR3 DNA: TGTGCCAGCAGCTTAGCGTCCTCGAACATCGAAGCTTTCTTT. Translating gives CASSLASSNIEAFF.

The genes are TRBV6-6 and TRBJ2-7, with D perhaps TRBD2 (6 bases). Germline V CDR1 and CDR2: MNHNY, SVGAGI (reference sequence). Deletions cut 9 bases from V and 2 bases from J, with 23 bases between. This CDR3 comprises 16 residues. CDR3 in amino acids: CASPPNPRDSTYEQYF. The CDR3 DNA sequence: TGTGCCAGTCCCCCTAACCCGAGGGACTCTACCTACGAGCAGTACTTC.

The rearrangement joins TRBV15 to TRBJ1-6; D might be TRBD1 (6 bases). Germline V lookup: CDR1 LNHNV, CDR2 YYDKDF (reference sequence). Trimming left V 2 bases short and J 7 bases short, with 12 bases between. This CDR3 comprises 15 residues. The DNA of the CDR3 is TGTGCCACCAGCAGATCCGGGACACTAAATTCACCCCTCCACTTT. It codes for CATSRSGTLNSPLHF.

The CDR3 sequence is CASSLVRAGKETQYF. Here the CDR3 DNA reads TGTGCCAGCAGCTTAGTCAGGGCCGGCAAAGAGACCCAGTACTTC. V is TRBV7-2 and J is TRBJ2-5, with a weak D call TRBD1 (5 bases). CDR1 is SGHTA, CDR2 FQGNSA, per germline. The germline V and J ends were trimmed by 1 base and 3 bases, with 12 bases remaining between them. CDR3 length: 15 residues.

The gene calls are TRBV28 and TRBJ2-7; maybe TRBD2 (5 bases). CDR1 is MDHEN and CDR2 is SYDVKM in the germline V gene. There are 14 residues in the CDR3. Trimming left V 7 bases short and J 3 bases short, with 16 bases between. CDR3 sequence (DNA): TGTGCCAGCACCTCTACGTCCCGGGGCTACGAGCAGTACTTC. Amino acid sequence: CASTSTSRGYEQYF.

The CDR3 DNA reads as TGTGCCATCAGTGAGAGGGCTAGCGGGGAGACCCAGTACTTC. Its translation: CAISERASGETQYF. The chain joins TRBV10-3 to TRBJ2-5, with TRBD2 identical over 8 bases. The CDR3 runs 14 residues. The trim removed 2 bases at V and 5 bases at J, leaving 4 bases unmatched. Germline values: CDR1 ENHRY, CDR2 SYGVKD.

The rearrangement uses TRBV24-1 and TRBJ1-5; D is undetermined. This CDR3 is built from 13 residues. Trimming took 5 bases from V and 7 from J, leaving 11 bases between them. CDR1 is KGHDR, CDR2 SFDVKD, per germline. The CDR3 coding sequence is TGTGCCACCAGTGGTGCGGGTTTCCAGCCCCAGCATTTT. It is translated as CATSGAGFQPQHF.